One and the same sample provided the 14 T cell receptor beta chains below, sequenced in a study of Graves' ophthalmopathy and Graves' hyperthyroidism (dated by TCRdb to between 2017 and 2018). The instrument given in TCRdb is Illumina HiSeq 2000. For repertoire sequencing, TCR beta CDR3 regions were amplified from RNA transcripts. A first-round RT-PCR used HTBI primers with the Qiagen OneStep RT-PCR kit, followed by a second-round multiplex PCR, size selection and purification. TCRdb trimmed the raw reads at Q25, called clones with MiXCR and kept productive beta chains. CDR3 protein sequences are deduplicated, and each keeps its most common genes and DNA. The sample contains nearly 400,000 distinct CDR3 sequences, around 20% of them found a single time. Roughly 1.5% of the sample goes to the ten largest clones. The material sequenced was peripheral blood. The receptors derive from a woman aged 18-29 years with Graves' ophthalmopathy. Donor details come from another sample of the same person, matched by shared clones.

In this sample, this clonotype turned up many times. This chain joins TRBV9 and TRBJ1-1; no definite D call. Trimming took off 3 bases at V and 1 base at J, with 13 bases between the two ends. The CDR3 loop spans 15 amino acids. Germline assignment: CDR1 SGDLS and CDR2 YYNGEE. This CDR3 reads CASSAQGLGNTEAFF. The CDR3 DNA reads as TGTGCCAGCAGCGCTCAAGGGTTAGGGAACACTGAAGCTTTCTTT. Variable domain in full (rest from reference TRBV9 and TRBJ1-1): DSGVTQTPKHLITATGQRVTLRCSPRSGDLSVYWYQQSLDQGLQFLIQYYNGEERAKGNILERFSAQQFPDLHSELNLSSLELGDSALYFCASSAQGLGNTEAFFGQGTRLTVV.

This clonotype was seen many times. V usage is TRBV28 and J usage is TRBJ1-5; perhaps TRBD1 as D (5 bases). Germline V gene lookup returns CDR1 MDHEN and CDR2 SYDVKM. Trimming pared 7 bases from V and 1 base from J, leaving 17 bases between. The CDR3 extends over 16 amino acids. In DNA form, the CDR3 reads TGTGCCAGCACCCCCGGGGGGGTACCAAGCAATCAGCCCCAGCATTTT. Translated: CASTPGGVPSNQPQHF.

The CDR3 is CASRTGQGRDGYTF. DNA for the CDR3: TGTGCCAGCAGAACCGGACAGGGTCGTGATGGCTACACCTTC. The V gene is TRBV6-1, the J gene TRBJ1-2; TRBD1 matches 8 bases. CDR3 length equals 14 residues. V shed 6 bases, J shed 6 bases, and the junction held 9 bases outside the gene matches. Germline CDR1 and CDR2: MNHNS and SASEGT.

The chain uses TRBV6-2 or TRBV6-3 and TRBJ1-2; 11 positions match TRBD1. The germline CDR1 and CDR2 sequences are MNHEY and SVGEGT. The CDR3 has 15 amino acids. The trim removed 5 bases at V and 5 bases at J, leaving 7 bases unmatched. The CDR3 spells CASSRPGQGGYGYTF. The CDR3 DNA sequence: TGTGCCAGCAGTCGACCGGGACAGGGGGGGTATGGCTACACCTTC.

This chain uses TRBV7-8 with TRBJ2-7, with D unresolved. The CDR3 is made up of 12 amino acids. V dropped 4 bases and J dropped 9 bases, with 13 bases sitting between them. Germline CDR1 SGHVS, CDR2 FQNEAQ. CDR3 sequence reads: CASSSESSVQYF. As DNA, the CDR3 is TGTGCCAGCAGCTCTGAAAGTTCAGTGCAGTACTTC.

The chain uses TRBV29-1 and TRBJ1-5; TRBD1 matches at 7 bases. The CDR3 spans 14 residues. CDR1 and CDR2 (germline): SQVTM, ANQGSEA. Trimming cost V 4 bases and J 3 bases; bases outside gene matches: 6. DNA for the CDR3: TGCAGCGTTGGGCGAGGGGGCCCCAATCAGCCCCAGCATTTT. Residues: CSVGRGGPNQPQHF. The whole variable domain, filled in from reference TRBV29-1 and TRBJ1-5, reads SAVISQKPSRDICQRGTSLTIQCQVDSQVTMMFWYRQQPGQSLTLIATANQGSEATYESGFVIDKFPISRPNLTFSTLTVSNMSPEDSSIYLCSVGRGGPNQPQHFGDGTRLSIL.

The sample holds a few counts of this clonotype. The chain couples TRBV5-1 to TRBJ2-5, with D tentatively TRBD2 (6 bases). The CDR3 is made up of 15 amino acids. Germline-derived CDR1 and CDR2 are SGHRS and YFSETQ. V was cut by 0 bases and J by 4 bases, with 13 bases left in between. Here the CDR3 reads CASSLGEAVSETQYF. The CDR3, as DNA: TGCGCCAGCAGCTTGGGGGAGGCAGTCTCAGAGACCCAGTACTTC.

This clonotype has more than one count but fewer than ten. The chain combines TRBV30 with TRBJ2-5; D might be TRBD2 (6 bases). Germline V gene lookup returns CDR1 GTSNPN and CDR2 SVGIG (reference sequence). The CDR3 contains 14 residues. V was clipped by 2 bases and J by 6 bases, with 16 bases between them. CDR3 nucleotide sequence: TGTGCCTGGAGTCCCGACCCGGAGGGGAAGACCCAGTACTTC. Translation gives CAWSPDPEGKTQYF.

This clonotype was counted ten times or more. The J gene is TRBJ2-4, the V gene TRBV7-2, with D unclear. Germline V CDR1 and CDR2: SGHTA, FQGNSA. The V and J ends lost 6 bases and 2 bases respectively, with 8 bases between them. The CDR3 is made up of 13 amino acids. The CDR3 region is CASSQGPKNIQYF. CDR3 DNA sequence: TGTGCCAGCAGTCAAGGGCCCAAAAACATTCAGTACTTC. The whole variable domain, remainder taken from reference TRBV7-2 and TRBJ2-4, is GAGVSQSPSNKVTEKGKDVELRCDPISGHTALYWYRQSLGQGLEFLIYFQGNSAPDKSGLPSDRFSAERTGGSVSTLTIQRTQQEDSAVYLCASSQGPKNIQYFGAGTRLSVL.

This clonotype occurred many times. The V and J genes are TRBV15 and TRBJ1-2; TRBD1 is a possible D gene (5 bases). Germline V gene data show CDR1 as LNHNV and CDR2 as YYDKDF (reference sequence). This CDR3 region has 13 residues. V lost 6 bases, J lost 4 bases, and 12 bases lay in between. The CDR3 DNA follows: TGTGCCACCAGGTCTAGGAGGGGCTATGGCTACACCTTC. Its translation is CATRSRRGYGYTF.

This clonotype showed up many times. The gene calls are TRBV10-3 and TRBJ1-1, with D maybe TRBD1 (5 bases). Germline lookup yields CDR1 ENHRY and CDR2 SYGVKD. V lost 7 bases and J lost 6, with 12 bases in between. The CDR3 contains 12 residues. The DNA for the CDR3 is TGTGCCATCATGGGGGAGGGCCCTGAAGCTTTCTTT. Protein sequence: CAIMGEGPEAFF.

This clonotype was seen at least ten times. The rearrangement uses TRBV20-1 and TRBJ1-2; 7 bases are a match to TRBD1. Per the germline V gene, CDR1 is DFQATT and CDR2 is SNEGSKA (reference sequence). This CDR3 contains 15 residues. The V and J ends lost 4 bases and 7 bases, in that order; junction bases with no gene match: 15. The CDR3 here is CSAIFRDSPYFGYTF. In nucleotides, the CDR3 is TGCAGTGCTATATTCCGGGACAGCCCCTACTTTGGCTACACCTTC.

There are many counts of this clonotype. The CDR3 DNA follows: TGTGCCAGCAGTTTACAGGGTGGCGCCTCACCCCTCCACTTT. The encoded protein is CASSLQGGASPLHF. The rearrangement uses TRBV28 and TRBJ1-6, with a weak D call TRBD1 (5 bases). Trimming stripped 2 bases from V and 10 bases from J, with 12 bases between. This CDR3 contains 14 residues. Germline CDR1 MDHEN, CDR2 SYDVKM.

This clonotype was picked up a small number of times. CDR3 loop: CASSYAGQRYEQYF. The CDR3 DNA follows: TGTGCCAGCAGTTATGCGGGACAGAGGTACGAGCAGTACTTC. The chain couples TRBV6-2 or TRBV6-3 to TRBJ2-7; maybe TRBD1 (7 bases). The CDR3 contains 14 residues. Germline loops: CDR1 MNHEY, CDR2 SVGEGT. Trimming stripped 3 bases from V and 4 bases from J, with 13 bases between.